This T cell receptor (beta chain) was documented in a study of T cell changes during pregnancy in multiple sclerosis. This CDR3 contains 15 residues. CDR1 MNHNS and CDR2 SASEGT come from the germline V gene. V lost 4 bases to trimming and J lost 4 bases; unmatched junction nucleotides: 2. Profiled with immunoSEQ multiplex PCR; TCRdb holds only in-frame clones, not every one. The table lists around 38,000 clones, 92% of them singletons, with approximately 5% in the top ten. The material sequenced was CD8+ T cells from peripheral blood mononuclear cells, taken in the third trimester of pregnancy. The rearrangement links TRBV6-1 to TRBJ2-5; 14 nucleotides match TRBD2. This receptor was obtained from a female donor with multiple sclerosis, enrolled in a pregnancy study. The CDR3 sequence: CASSGLAGGPETQYF. The CDR3 region has the DNA TGTGCCAGCAGTGGACTAGCGGGAGGGCCAGAGACCCAGTACTTC.